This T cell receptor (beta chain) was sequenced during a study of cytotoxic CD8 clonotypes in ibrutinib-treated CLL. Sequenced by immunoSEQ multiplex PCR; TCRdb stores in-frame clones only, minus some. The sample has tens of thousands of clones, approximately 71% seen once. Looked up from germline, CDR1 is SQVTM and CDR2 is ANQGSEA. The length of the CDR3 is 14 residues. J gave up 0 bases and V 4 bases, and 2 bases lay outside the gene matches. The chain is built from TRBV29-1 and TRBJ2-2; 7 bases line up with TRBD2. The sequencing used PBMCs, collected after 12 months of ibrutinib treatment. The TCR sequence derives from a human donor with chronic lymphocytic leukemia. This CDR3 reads CSVGTSANTGELFF. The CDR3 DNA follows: TGCAGCGTTGGTACTAGCGCGAACACCGGGGAGCTGTTTTTT.